The next 5 T cell receptor beta chains were all read from a single sample in a study of a mutant IDH1 vaccine in newly diagnosed glioma (dated by TCRdb to the early 2020s). Which antigens these TCRs recognize remains unknown. To prepare the library, the immunoSEQ multiplex PCR assay was applied. TCRdb carries this immuneACCESS record with in-frame sequences only. Its versions omit some clonotypes, under half of them owing to an unresolved V gene in the studies checked, with the rest unexplained. Present in this sample are some 51,000 clones, around 80% of which were seen just once. The ten top clones hold roughly 5.6% of the sample. The time point label of this sample denotes: week 5, during vaccination. Every vaccine dose consisted of 300 ug of a 20-mer mutant IDH1 peptide in Montanide, administered subcutaneously together with topical imiquimod. Sample: PBMCs, taken from a glioma patient whose treatment included an IDH1 peptide vaccine. These receptor sequences come from a man in his fifties with glioma.

This clone was observed a handful of times. Written as DNA, the CDR3 is TGTGCCGGGGGGGTTGAACAGCCCCAGCATTTT. This codes for CAGGVEQPQHF. This sequence joins TRBV19 and TRBJ1-5; D may be TRBD1 (5 bases). CDR3 length equals 11 residues. The germline V gene has CDR1 LNHDA and CDR2 SQIVND (reference sequence). Trimming removed 11 bases at V and 7 bases at J, with 12 bases between.

Only a few counts were recorded for this clone. The V call is TRBV30, the J call TRBJ2-2, with a possible D match to TRBD2 (6 bases). V was clipped by 0 bases and J by 2 bases, with 10 bases between them. This CDR3 has 15 residues. Germline V gives CDR1 GTSNPN, CDR2 SVGIG (reference sequence). CDR3 region: CAWSVGGVNTGELFF. The CDR3 region has the DNA TGTGCCTGGAGTGTTGGAGGGGTTAACACCGGGGAGCTGTTTTTT.

The rearrangement links TRBV5-6 to TRBJ2-1; 9 bases agree with TRBD2. This CDR3 region has 14 residues. CDR1 and CDR2 from the germline V gene are SGHDT and YYEEEE. The V gene end was trimmed by 6 bases and the J gene end by 7 bases; junction bases not matched to a gene: 8. CDR3 DNA: TGTGCCAGCAAGGGGGCGGGGGGGCCAAATGAGCAGTTCTTC. It translates to CASKGAGGPNEQFF.

The table lists this clone with a few counts. Other DNA sequences from this sample encode an identical CDR3 as well. The rearrangement uses TRBV19 and TRBJ1-2, with D unresolved. CDR1 is LNHDA, CDR2 SQIVND, per germline (reference sequence). Trimming stripped 4 bases from V and 5 bases from J, with 11 bases between. CDR3 length: 13 residues. This chain's CDR3 is CASSNPQVYGYTF. The CDR3 coding sequence is TGTGCCAGTAGTAATCCGCAGGTTTATGGCTACACCTTC.

The rearrangement uses TRBV2 and TRBJ2-7; 8 bases are shared with TRBD1. Trimming cost V 6 bases and J 1 base; bases outside gene matches: 5. CDR1 is SNHLY, CDR2 FYNNEI, per germline. This CDR3 spans 14 amino acids. This CDR3 is CASRDGQGSYEQYF. The CDR3, as DNA: TGTGCCAGCAGGGACGGACAGGGTTCCTACGAGCAGTACTTC.